The 13 T cell receptor beta chains below all came from one sample that was sequenced in a study of response to subunit inactivated influenza vaccine. One entry per CDR3 protein results from TCRdb running MiXCR on the RT-PCR reads. The table includes over 300,000 distinct CDR3 sequences, around a fifth detected once. The sample consisted of PBMCs from blood, taken less than 22 months after vaccination. These receptors were obtained from a man in his fifties or sixties who received an inactivated influenza vaccine.

The V call is TRBV7-9, the J call TRBJ2-5; D remains unclear. This CDR3 spans 14 amino acids. V shed 2 bases and J shed 8 bases, with 15 bases lying between them. Germline V gene sequence: CDR1 SEHNR, CDR2 FQNEAQ (reference sequence). Here the CDR3 reads CASSLIGSQGTQYF. The CDR3 nucleotides read TGTGCCAGCAGCTTAATTGGCTCGCAAGGAACCCAGTACTTC.

The CDR3 DNA sequence: TGTGCCAGCAGCTTAAACCTTGAATCGCGGGGGATGCGGGGTGAGCAGTTCTTC. Residues: CASSLNLESRGMRGEQFF. The chain employs TRBV11-2 and TRBJ2-1; 7 bases are a match to TRBD2. The CDR3 loop spans 18 amino acids. Germline loops: CDR1 SGHAT, CDR2 FQNNGV. The junction had 19 bases not matched to a gene; V was cut back by 2 bases and J by 9 bases.

The chain carries TRBV30 and TRBJ2-1, with 7 bases aligning to TRBD2. This CDR3 spans 15 amino acids. CDR1 and CDR2 (germline): GTSNPN, SVGIG (reference sequence). V was clipped by 4 bases and J by 8 bases; unmatched bases: 14. In DNA, the CDR3 is TGTGCCTGGAAGGAGGTGGGAGGGCCAGGACATGAGCAGTTCTTC. Protein product: CAWKEVGGPGHEQFF.

This clonotype has just a few counts. For the CDR3, the DNA is TGTGCCAGCAGTTACTCGACGGGGGAGCAGTTCTTC. It codes for CASSYSTGEQFF. The gene calls are TRBV6-2 or TRBV6-3 and TRBJ2-1; D perhaps matches TRBD2 (5 bases). Germline lookup yields CDR1 MNHEY and CDR2 SVGEGT. The CDR3 spans 12 residues. V was clipped by 0 bases and J by 10 bases, with 7 bases between them.

This clonotype was found a few times. The chain carries TRBV6-1 and TRBJ1-1; D not certain. Germline CDR1 and CDR2: MNHNS and SASEGT. Trimming pared 2 bases from V and 2 bases from J, leaving 9 bases between. CDR3 size: 14 residues. CDR3 protein: CASSELAANTEAFF. Written as DNA, the CDR3 is TGTGCCAGCAGTGAATTAGCAGCCAACACTGAAGCTTTCTTT.

The V and J genes are TRBV12-3 or TRBV12-4 and TRBJ1-2; tentative D call: TRBD1 (5 bases). The V gene lost 3 bases and the J gene lost 7 bases, with 18 bases spanning the gap. The CDR3 contains 15 residues. The chain's CDR3 is CASSLNTLTGGGYTF. The CDR3 DNA is TGTGCCAGCAGTTTGAATACTTTGACCGGGGGTGGCTACACCTTC.

Only a few counts were recorded for this clonotype. The genes are TRBV5-1 and TRBJ2-5, with 8 bases lining up with TRBD1. Trimming cost V 4 bases and J 4 bases; bases outside gene matches: 18. The CDR3 runs to 18 residues. Germline V gives CDR1 SGHRS, CDR2 YFSETQ. The CDR3 reads CASSQAKTGGRIPETQYF. The CDR3 nucleotides are TGCGCCAGCAGCCAGGCGAAAACAGGGGGGCGAATTCCAGAGACCCAGTACTTC.

The chain joins TRBV6-1 to TRBJ2-3, with TRBD1 as a possible D gene (6 bases). CDR3 length: 13 amino acids. V was shortened by 3 bases and J by 7 bases, with 11 bases between the two germline ends. CDR1 MNHNS and CDR2 SASEGT come from the germline V gene. In DNA form, the CDR3 reads TGTGCCAGCAGTGATGGGGGCCAGAATACGCAGTATTTT. Translation gives CASSDGGQNTQYF.

This clonotype was recorded at least ten times. The V and J genes are TRBV29-1 and TRBJ1-1; D may be TRBD1 (5 bases). V lost 6 bases and J 0 bases, leaving 11 bases between the germline ends. The CDR3 runs to 13 residues. The germline V gene has CDR1 SQVTM and CDR2 ANQGSEA. CDR3 loop: CSVAGTLNTEAFF. The DNA for the CDR3 is TGCAGCGTCGCCGGGACTTTGAACACTGAAGCTTTCTTT.

This clonotype appeared a few times. This chain uses TRBV4-1 with TRBJ1-4, with a tentative D call TRBD1 (5 bases). The germline gives CDR1 MGHRA, CDR2 YSYEKL. V lost 1 base to trimming and J lost 5 bases, with 8 bases between them. There are 14 residues in the CDR3. The DNA of the CDR3 is TGCGCCAGCAGCCAAGCAGGGTTCAATGAAAAACTGTTTTTT. Protein product: CASSQAGFNEKLFF.

The rearrangement links TRBV5-1 to TRBJ2-7; D not certain. V dropped 0 bases and J dropped 3 bases, with 7 bases sitting between them. Germline V gene lookup returns CDR1 SGHRS and CDR2 YFSETQ. The CDR3 has 13 residues. CDR3 sequence: CASSLDSYYEQYF. CDR3 bases: TGCGCCAGCAGCTTGGACAGCTACTACGAGCAGTACTTC.

The chain links TRBV20-1 to TRBJ2-1, with TRBD2 as a possible D gene (5 bases). The CDR3 consists of 15 residues. Germline loops: CDR1 DFQATT, CDR2 SNEGSKA (reference sequence). V gave up 5 bases and J gave up 1 base, with 15 bases separating them. The CDR3 sequence is CSAGSRTASYNEQFF. In nucleotides, the CDR3 is TGCAGTGCTGGGAGCAGGACGGCTTCCTACAATGAGCAGTTCTTC.

The chain is built from TRBV20-1 and TRBJ2-3; 10 bases align to TRBD2. The CDR3 totals 14 residues. CDR1 DFQATT and CDR2 SNEGSKA come from the germline V gene (reference sequence). The V gene end was trimmed by 4 bases and the J gene end by 5 bases; junction bases not matched to a gene: 6. The CDR3 sequence: CSAKPGLARDTQYF. The CDR3 DNA follows: TGCAGTGCTAAGCCGGGACTAGCGCGAGATACGCAGTATTTT.